This T cell receptor beta chain originates from a study of Graves' ophthalmopathy and Graves' hyperthyroidism. Under 3 months in duration, the ophthalmopathy in affected donors had moderate-to-severe activity, CAS ≥3 and NOSPECS ≥4. The sample holds one count of this clonotype. As the template, RNA transcripts were used to amplify TCR beta CDR3 regions. RT-PCR with HTBI primers came first, then second-round multiplex PCR. TCRdb reanalysed the multiplex PCR reads using MiXCR and keeps one entry per CDR3 protein. Seen here are 660,000 or so distinct CDR3 sequences, just over 40% observed once, and the top ten hold over 2.5%. The TCR comes from an adult man with Graves' ophthalmopathy. The sequenced sample was peripheral blood.

In DNA, the CDR3 is TGTGCCAGCAGTCGGTCGGCTAGCGGGAGGGCCGAAAGAGTCGAGCAGTACTTC. This gives the protein CASSRSASGRAERVEQYF. The gene calls are TRBV7-9 and TRBJ2-7; 12 bases agree with TRBD2. From germline, CDR1 is SEHNR and CDR2 FQNEAQ (reference sequence). The ends lost 6 bases at V and 6 bases at J; junction bases unmatched: 18. The CDR3 consists of 18 residues. Together with reference TRBV7-9 and TRBJ2-7, the CDR3 gives the full variable domain: DTGVSQNPRHKITKRGQNVTFRCDPISEHNRLYWYRQTLGQGPEFLTYFQNEAQLEKSRLLSDRFSAERPKGSFSTLEIQRTEQGDSAMYLCASSRSASGRAERVEQYFGPGTRLTVT.